Each of the 3 T cell receptor beta chains below was sequenced from the same sample in a study of T cells after yellow fever vaccination (dated by TCRdb to the late 2010s). The sample's treatment or condition label is to be understood as: live attenuated yellow fever vaccine strain. The receptor library was made with 5' RACE. The data were produced on an Illumina NovaSeq 6000. The public reads were run again by TCRdb, first through fastp at Q25 and then through MiXCR, and only productive beta chains were kept. All rows with the same CDR3 protein become a single entry with the most common DNA and genes. Counted in this sample were some 350,000 distinct CDR3 sequences; approximately 4% of them appeared once. Of the sample, under 30% falls within the top ten clones. The input for sequencing was PBMCs, taken 5 days after the yellow fever booster vaccination. These receptors originate from a man between 18 and 29 years old who received the YFV17D yellow fever vaccine.

This clonotype was recorded many times. The chain employs TRBV5-1 and TRBJ2-7; 7 bases agree with TRBD1. V was pared by 4 bases and J by 2 bases, with 6 bases of the junction left unmatched. The CDR3 runs 14 residues. The germline CDR1 and CDR2 sequences are SGHRS and YFSETQ. The CDR3 loop is CASSARQGTYEQYF. For the CDR3, the DNA is TGCGCCAGCAGCGCAAGACAGGGAACCTACGAGCAGTACTTC.

This clonotype was seen only a few times. The gene calls are TRBV5-1 and TRBJ2-1, with D possibly being TRBD1 (6 bases). The CDR3 spans 16 residues. Between the trimmed V and J ends, which lost 4 bases and 6 bases, there was a span of 20 bases. CDR1 SGHRS and CDR2 YFSETQ come from the germline V gene. In DNA form, the CDR3 reads TGCGCCAGCAGCCCCATGGGACATCGAGTTGGCAATGAGCAGTTCTTC. Its protein is CASSPMGHRVGNEQFF.

This clonotype was detected a few times. The CDR3 coding sequence is TGTGCCAGCAGTTTGACGGGTAGCGCCTACAATGAGCAGTTCTTC. Protein sequence: CASSLTGSAYNEQFF. V gene TRBV27 combines with J gene TRBJ2-1; D is possibly TRBD2 (5 bases). This CDR3 is built from 15 residues. V dropped 3 bases and J dropped 2 bases, with 11 bases sitting between them. CDR1 and CDR2 from the germline V gene are MNHEY and SMNVEV (reference sequence).